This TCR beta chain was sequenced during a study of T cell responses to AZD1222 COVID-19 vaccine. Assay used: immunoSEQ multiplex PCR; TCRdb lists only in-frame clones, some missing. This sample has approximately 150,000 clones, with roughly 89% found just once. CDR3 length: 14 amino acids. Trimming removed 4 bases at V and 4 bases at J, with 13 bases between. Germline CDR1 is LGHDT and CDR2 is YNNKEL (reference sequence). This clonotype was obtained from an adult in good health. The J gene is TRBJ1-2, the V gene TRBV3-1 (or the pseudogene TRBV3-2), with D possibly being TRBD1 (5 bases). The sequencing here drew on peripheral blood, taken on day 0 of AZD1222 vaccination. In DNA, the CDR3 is TGTGCCAGCAGCCTAGGTGGGACGGGCTATGGCTACACCTTC. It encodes CASSLGGTGYGYTF.